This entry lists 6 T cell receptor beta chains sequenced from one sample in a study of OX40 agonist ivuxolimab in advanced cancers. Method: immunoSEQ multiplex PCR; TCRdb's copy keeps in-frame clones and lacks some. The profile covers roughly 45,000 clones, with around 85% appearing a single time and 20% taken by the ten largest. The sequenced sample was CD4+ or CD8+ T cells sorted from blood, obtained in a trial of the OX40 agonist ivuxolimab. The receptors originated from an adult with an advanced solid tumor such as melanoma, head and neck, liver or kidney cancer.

The CDR3 sequence is CASNEGGNTEAFF. In nucleotides, the CDR3 is TGTGCCAGCAACGAGGGGGGAAACACTGAAGCTTTCTTT. The chain recombines TRBV9 with TRBJ1-1; possible D gene TRBD1, 6 bases. V shed 6 bases and J shed 2 bases, with 11 bases lying between them. The CDR3 contains 13 residues. CDR1 is SGDLS, CDR2 YYNGEE, per germline. Full variable domain (rest looked up from reference TRBV9 and TRBJ1-1): DSGVTQTPKHLITATGQRVTLRCSPRSGDLSVYWYQQSLDQGLQFLIQYYNGEERAKGNILERFSAQQFPDLHSELNLSSLELGDSALYFCASNEGGNTEAFFGQGTRLTVV.

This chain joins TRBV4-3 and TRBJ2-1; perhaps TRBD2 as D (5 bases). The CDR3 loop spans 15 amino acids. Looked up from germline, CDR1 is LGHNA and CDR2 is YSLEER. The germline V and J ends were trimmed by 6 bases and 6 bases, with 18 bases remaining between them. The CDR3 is CASRLRPDGVNEQFF. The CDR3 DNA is TGCGCCAGCAGGCTCCGGCCTGACGGGGTCAATGAGCAGTTCTTC.

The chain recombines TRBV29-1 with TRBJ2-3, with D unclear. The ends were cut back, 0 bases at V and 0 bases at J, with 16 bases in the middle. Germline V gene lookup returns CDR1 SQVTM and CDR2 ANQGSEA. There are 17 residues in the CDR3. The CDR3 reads CSVEDVGGSISTDTQYF. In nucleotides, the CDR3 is TGCAGCGTTGAAGATGTTGGCGGATCTATTAGCACAGATACGCAGTATTTT.

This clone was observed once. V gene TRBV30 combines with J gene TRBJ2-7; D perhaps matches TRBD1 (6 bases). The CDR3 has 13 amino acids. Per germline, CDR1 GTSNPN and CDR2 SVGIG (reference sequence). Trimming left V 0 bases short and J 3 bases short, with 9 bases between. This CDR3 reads CAWSVTGDYEQYF. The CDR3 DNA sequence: TGTGCCTGGAGTGTGACAGGAGACTACGAGCAGTACTTC.

The CDR3: CASSLTGNTEAFF. Here the CDR3 DNA reads TGTGCCAGTAGTCTCACGGGGAACACTGAAGCTTTCTTT. This sequence joins TRBV19 and TRBJ1-1; D unresolved. V dropped 5 bases and J dropped 1 base, with 8 bases sitting between them. From germline, CDR1 is LNHDA and CDR2 SQIVND (reference sequence). This CDR3 spans 13 amino acids.

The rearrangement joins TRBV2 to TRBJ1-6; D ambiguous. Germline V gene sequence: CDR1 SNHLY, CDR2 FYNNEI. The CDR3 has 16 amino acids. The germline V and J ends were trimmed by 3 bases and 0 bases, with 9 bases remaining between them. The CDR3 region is CASSDYASSYNSPLHF. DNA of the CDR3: TGTGCCAGCAGTGACTACGCGAGCTCCTATAATTCACCCCTCCACTTT.